This T cell receptor (beta chain) was obtained from a study of B cell selection in AIRE deficiency. Findings and limits, study-wide: Roughly a third of healthy-shared Treg TCRbeta sequences appeared in patient Tconv cells.

Sequenced by immunoSEQ multiplex PCR; TCRdb stores in-frame clones only, minus some. This table has about 25,000 clones, 90% to 97% appearing once. The sorted conventional CD4 T cells were gated as CD4+CD127+. Healthy unrelated donors supplied the control samples. The germline V gene has CDR1 SGHTA and CDR2 FQGNSA. The germline V and J ends were trimmed by 4 bases and 2 bases, with 9 bases remaining between them. This CDR3 is built from 14 residues. This clone was observed a single time. No antigen is known for it. The chain is built from TRBV7-2 and TRBJ2-1, with D possibly being TRBD2 (6 bases). The sequencing input was CD4+CD127+ conventional T cells sorted from PBMCs. This TCR was sampled from a human donor in good health. DNA for the CDR3: TGTGCCAGCAGCTCGAGCGGGCCCTACAATGAGCAGTTCTTC. Translation gives CASSSSGPYNEQFF.